This is a list of T cell receptor beta chains from one sample in a study of T cells in Graves' hyperthyroidism and ophthalmopathy. TCRdb used MiXCR to reprocess the multiplex PCR reads, holding one entry per CDR3 protein. This repertoire shows hundreds of thousands of distinct CDR3 sequences, 14% found once; its top ten account for 10% to 13%. Sequencing was done on a sample of blood. The receptors derive from a woman aged 18-29 years with Graves' hyperthyroidism. Both conserved end residues are part of each CDR3. A D gene is named only where the DNA matches it firmly. Only some rows state a clone size, as once, few, many or a class for expanded clones.

cdr3_nt	cdr3_aa	cdr3_length	clone_size	v_call	j_call	d_call
TGTGCCAGCAGCGTAGGAGGGATTGGGACTGAAGCTTTCTTT	CASSVGGIGTEAFF	14	many	TRBV9	TRBJ1-1	-
TGCGCCAGCAGCCTACGACAGGGAAACAATGAGCAGTTCTTC	CASSLRQGNNEQFF	14	few	TRBV5-1	TRBJ2-1	TRBD1
TGTGCCAGTAGTTCGGCAGGGACGCACTCCTACGAGCAGTACTTC	CASSSAGTHSYEQYF	15	-	TRBV7-9	TRBJ2-7	-
TGTGCCAGCAGCTTTTCTAGCGGAACCTACAATGAGCAGTTCTTC	CASSFSSGTYNEQFF	15	many	TRBV7-8	TRBJ2-1	TRBD2
TGTGCCAGCAGTTACTCGAATTTGCGGAGCTCTGGAAACACCATATATTTT	CASSYSNLRSSGNTIYF	17	-	TRBV6-5	TRBJ1-3	-
TGTGCCAGCAGCTTCGGACAGACGTCCTATGGCTACACCTTC	CASSFGQTSYGYTF	14	many	TRBV11-3	TRBJ1-2	-
TGCAGTGCGATACCCGCAGGGTCTGTGGGGAACACTGAAGCTTTCTTT	CSAIPAGSVGNTEAFF	16	-	TRBV20-1	TRBJ1-1	-
TGTGCCAGCAGCCCAGGGACAGCTAACTATGGCTACACCTTC	CASSPGTANYGYTF	14	many	TRBV12-3/TRBV12-4	TRBJ1-2	TRBD1
TGTGCCAGCAGCGCCGGGTTGCTCCCATACGAGCAGTACTTC	CASSAGLLPYEQYF	14	few	TRBV27	TRBJ2-7	-
TGCAGTGTCCCCGGAACCGGCCACACAGATACGCAGTATTTT	CSVPGTGHTDTQYF	14	many	TRBV20-1	TRBJ2-3	-
TGTGCCAGCAGCCCACGGGCATCGCGGCAAGAGACCCAGTACTTC	CASSPRASRQETQYF	15	many	TRBV7-9	TRBJ2-5	-
TGCAGTGCTAATCAGGGGGCCGTCGGCTACGAGCAGTACTTC	CSANQGAVGYEQYF	14	-	TRBV20-1	TRBJ2-7	TRBD1
TGTGCCAGCAGTTACTCGCGACAGCAAGCTTTCTTT	CASSYSRQQAFF	12	-	TRBV6-2/TRBV6-3	TRBJ1-1	-
TGTGCCAGCAGCGTACGCGCAGGGATAGCGTTCGATGAGCAGTTCTTC	CASSVRAGIAFDEQFF	16	-	TRBV9	TRBJ2-1	-
TGTGCCAGTAGTGCCCGGTACGCGGGCGATGTCTACACCTTC	CASSARYAGDVYTF	14	few	TRBV19	TRBJ1-2	-
TGTGCCGTCTCCGGGACAGCAAACAATGAGCAGTTCTTC	CAVSGTANNEQFF	13	few	TRBV10-3	TRBJ2-1	TRBD1
TGTGCCAGCAGCTTAGCCATCGCTGGCCACAATGAGCAGTTCTTC	CASSLAIAGHNEQFF	15	many	TRBV13	TRBJ2-1	-
TGCGCCAGCAGGAGACAGGCGGAACTCAATAATTCACCCCTCCACTTT	CASRRQAELNNSPLHF	16	many	TRBV5-1	TRBJ1-6	-
TGCAGTGCTATCAGGGAGGGACCGAGGTTAGCTTTCTTT	CSAIREGPRLAFF	13	-	TRBV20-1	TRBJ1-1	-
TGCGCCAGCAGTCAAGATCCTTACGGGGGGATCCCCTACAATGAGCAGTTCTTC	CASSQDPYGGIPYNEQFF	18	few	TRBV4-1	TRBJ2-1	TRBD2
TGTGCCAGCAGCCTCACTGGGGTATTTGGACTAGCGGGAGTCGAGCAGTACTTC	CASSLTGVFGLAGVEQYF	18	few	TRBV7-2	TRBJ2-7	TRBD2
TGTGCCAGCTATAGCAATCAGCCCCAGCATTTT	CASYSNQPQHF	11	many	TRBV28	TRBJ1-5	-
TGTGCCAGTAGTGTCCGCGCGGACAGATACTACGAGCAGTACTTC	CASSVRADRYYEQYF	15	many	TRBV19	TRBJ2-7	-
TGTGCCAGCAGTTCTCGACAGGGGGGCTCCTACGAGCAGTACTTC	CASSSRQGGSYEQYF	15	many	TRBV5-5	TRBJ2-7	TRBD1
TGTGCCAGCAGAAAGACAGCTTCCTCTGGAAACACCATATATTTT	CASRKTASSGNTIYF	15	few	TRBV7-9	TRBJ1-3	-
TGTGCCAGCAGTGACCCTACTAGCAATGAGCAGTTCTTC	CASSDPTSNEQFF	13	few	TRBV2	TRBJ2-1	-
TGCAGCGTTGATTTTCTAGCGGAGAGCACAGATACGCAGTATTTT	CSVDFLAESTDTQYF	15	-	TRBV29-1	TRBJ2-3	TRBD2
TGTGCCAGCCAAAGTTACGGGGAAGTGGGTCAGCCCCAGCATTTT	CASQSYGEVGQPQHF	15	once	TRBV6-1	TRBJ1-5	-
TGTGCCAGCAGTGTGGACCCCTCAGGAGATACGCAGTATTTT	CASSVDPSGDTQYF	14	-	TRBV6-2/TRBV6-3	TRBJ2-3	-
TGTGCCAGCAGTGGCGGGAGTCTTTACGCGAACACGCAGTATTTT	CASSGGSLYANTQYF	15	many	TRBV27	TRBJ2-3	TRBD2
TGTGCCAGCAGCGGGGGAGCCACCTACAATGAGCAGTTCTTC	CASSGGATYNEQFF	14	few	TRBV27	TRBJ2-1	-
TGTGCCAGCAGCTTGGGGCTGCGAAGGGTGAGCTCAGCCAAGAATCAGCCCCAGCATTTT	CASSLGLRRVSSAKNQPQHF	20	many	TRBV5-5	TRBJ1-5	-
TGTGCCAGCTCACCACCAACTGCGGGAGGGCGGAATGAGCAGTTCTTC	CASSPPTAGGRNEQFF	16	many	TRBV18	TRBJ2-1	TRBD2
TGTGCCAGCAGTGAGGGCCCAGATACCTCCTACGAGCAGTACTTC	CASSEGPDTSYEQYF	15	many	TRBV6-1	TRBJ2-7	-
TGTGCCAGCAGTATCCAGACAGGCAGCACAGATACGCAGTATTTT	CASSIQTGSTDTQYF	15	many	TRBV27	TRBJ2-3	-
TGTGCCAGCAGCCAAGAAGCCTTAGGGGATAACTATGGCTACACCTTC	CASSQEALGDNYGYTF	16	many	TRBV3-1	TRBJ1-2	-
TGTGCCAGCAGCTTCGCCCCGGGACTAGCGGGAGGGCTTGGGTACGAGCAGTACTTC	CASSFAPGLAGGLGYEQYF	19	many	TRBV7-9	TRBJ2-7	TRBD2
TGTGCCAGCAGCTTAAACCCAGGCACAGATACGCAGTATTTT	CASSLNPGTDTQYF	14	-	TRBV7-3	TRBJ2-3	-
TGTGCCAGCAGTTACTCGAAGGGAGAGACCCAGTACTTC	CASSYSKGETQYF	13	many	TRBV6-5	TRBJ2-5	-
TGCAGCGTAGCCCTAGCGGAACTAGGCACAGATACGCAGTATTTT	CSVALAELGTDTQYF	15	many	TRBV29-1	TRBJ2-3	TRBD2
TGCGCCAGCAGCCAACCGTCTCGGGCGGGCTACACCTTC	CASSQPSRAGYTF	13	few	TRBV4-1	TRBJ1-2	-
TGCGCCAGCAGCACCATACTAGCGGGGATTAGCACAGATACGCAGTATTTT	CASSTILAGISTDTQYF	17	few	TRBV4-1	TRBJ2-3	TRBD2
TGTGCCAGCAGATGGGGGGGGTACGAGCAGTACTTC	CASRWGGYEQYF	12	many	TRBV2	TRBJ2-7	TRBD2